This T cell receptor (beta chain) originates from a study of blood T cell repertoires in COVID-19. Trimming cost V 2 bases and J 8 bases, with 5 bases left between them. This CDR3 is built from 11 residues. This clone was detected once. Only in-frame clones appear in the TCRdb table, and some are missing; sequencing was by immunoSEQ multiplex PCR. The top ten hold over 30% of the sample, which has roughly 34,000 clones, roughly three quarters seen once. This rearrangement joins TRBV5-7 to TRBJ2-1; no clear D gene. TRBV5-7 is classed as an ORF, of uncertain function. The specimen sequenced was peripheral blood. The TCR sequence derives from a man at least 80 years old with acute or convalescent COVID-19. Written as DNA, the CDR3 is TGTGCCAGCAGCTTCGAGCATGAGCAGTTCTTC. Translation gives CASSFEHEQFF.